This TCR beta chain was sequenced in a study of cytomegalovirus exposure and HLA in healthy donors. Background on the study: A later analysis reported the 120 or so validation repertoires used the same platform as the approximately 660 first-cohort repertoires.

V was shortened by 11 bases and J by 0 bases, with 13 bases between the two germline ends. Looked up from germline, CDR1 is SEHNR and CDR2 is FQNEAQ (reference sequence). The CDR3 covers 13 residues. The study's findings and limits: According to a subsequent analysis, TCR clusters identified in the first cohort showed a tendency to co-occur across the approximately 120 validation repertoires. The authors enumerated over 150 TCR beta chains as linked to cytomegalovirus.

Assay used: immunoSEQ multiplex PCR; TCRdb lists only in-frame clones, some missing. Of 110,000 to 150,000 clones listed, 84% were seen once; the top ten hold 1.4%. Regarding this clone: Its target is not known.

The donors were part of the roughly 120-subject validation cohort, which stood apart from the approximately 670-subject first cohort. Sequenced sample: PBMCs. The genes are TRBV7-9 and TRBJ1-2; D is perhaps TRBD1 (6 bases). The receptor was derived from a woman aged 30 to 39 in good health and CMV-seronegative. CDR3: CAGGAGTNYGYTF. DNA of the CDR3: TGTGCCGGGGGGGCAGGCACTAACTATGGCTACACCTTC. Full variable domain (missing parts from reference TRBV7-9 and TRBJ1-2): DTGVSQNPRHKITKRGQNVTFRCDPISEHNRLYWYRQTLGQGPEFLTYFQNEAQLEKSRLLSDRFSAERPKGSFSTLEIQRTEQGDSAMYLCAGGAGTNYGYTFGSGTRLTVV.